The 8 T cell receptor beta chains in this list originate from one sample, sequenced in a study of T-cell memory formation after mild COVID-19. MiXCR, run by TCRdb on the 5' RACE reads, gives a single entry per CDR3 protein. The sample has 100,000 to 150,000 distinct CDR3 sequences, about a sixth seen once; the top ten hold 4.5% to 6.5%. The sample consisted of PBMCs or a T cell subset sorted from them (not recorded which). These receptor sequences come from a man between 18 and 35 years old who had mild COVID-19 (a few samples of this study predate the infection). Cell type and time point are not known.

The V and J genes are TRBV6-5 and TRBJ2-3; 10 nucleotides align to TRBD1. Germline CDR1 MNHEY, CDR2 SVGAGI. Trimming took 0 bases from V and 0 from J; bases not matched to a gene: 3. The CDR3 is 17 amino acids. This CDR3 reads CASSYSWTGGSTDTQYF. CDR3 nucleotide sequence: TGTGCCAGCAGTTACTCGTGGACAGGGGGGAGCACAGATACGCAGTATTTT.

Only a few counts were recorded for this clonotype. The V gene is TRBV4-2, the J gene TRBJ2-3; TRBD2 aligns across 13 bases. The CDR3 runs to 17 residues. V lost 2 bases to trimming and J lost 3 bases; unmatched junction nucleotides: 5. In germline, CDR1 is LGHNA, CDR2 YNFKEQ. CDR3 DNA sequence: TGTGCCAGCAGCCAAACCCCGGGACTAGCGGGGACAGATACGCAGTATTTT. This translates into CASSQTPGLAGTDTQYF.

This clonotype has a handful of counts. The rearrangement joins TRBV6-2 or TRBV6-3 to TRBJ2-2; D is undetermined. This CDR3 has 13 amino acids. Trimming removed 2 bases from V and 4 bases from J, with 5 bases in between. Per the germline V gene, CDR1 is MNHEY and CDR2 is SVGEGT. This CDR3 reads CASSYLLTGELFF. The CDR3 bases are TGTGCCAGCAGTTACCTCCTCACCGGGGAGCTGTTTTTT.

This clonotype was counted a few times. The CDR3, as DNA: TGTGCCAGCTCACCCTGGCAGATCCTCAACACCGGGGAGCTGTTTTTT. It translates to CASSPWQILNTGELFF. The rearrangement links TRBV18 to TRBJ2-2, with D unresolved. Trimming took 3 bases from V and 2 from J, leaving 13 bases between them. This CDR3 has 16 residues. Germline V gene sequence: CDR1 KGHSH, CDR2 LQKENI.

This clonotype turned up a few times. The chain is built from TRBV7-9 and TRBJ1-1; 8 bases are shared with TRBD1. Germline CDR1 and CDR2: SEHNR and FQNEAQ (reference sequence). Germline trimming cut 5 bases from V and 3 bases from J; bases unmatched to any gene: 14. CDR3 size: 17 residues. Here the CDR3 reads CASSPGQEVVRHTEAFF. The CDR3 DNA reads TGTGCCAGCAGCCCGGGACAGGAAGTTGTGAGGCACACTGAAGCTTTCTTT.

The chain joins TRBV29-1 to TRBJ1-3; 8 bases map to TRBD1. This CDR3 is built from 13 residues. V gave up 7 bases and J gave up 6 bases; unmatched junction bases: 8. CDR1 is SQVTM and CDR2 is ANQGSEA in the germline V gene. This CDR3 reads CSAGGQGANTIYF. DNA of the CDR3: TGCAGCGCCGGCGGACAGGGCGCAAACACCATATATTTT.

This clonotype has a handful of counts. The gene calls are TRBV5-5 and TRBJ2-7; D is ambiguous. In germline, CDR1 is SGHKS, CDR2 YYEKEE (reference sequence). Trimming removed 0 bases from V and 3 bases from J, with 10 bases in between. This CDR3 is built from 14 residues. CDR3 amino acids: CASSLGQLGYEQYV. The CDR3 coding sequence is TGTGCCAGCAGCTTGGGTCAGCTGGGCTACGAGCAGTACGTC.

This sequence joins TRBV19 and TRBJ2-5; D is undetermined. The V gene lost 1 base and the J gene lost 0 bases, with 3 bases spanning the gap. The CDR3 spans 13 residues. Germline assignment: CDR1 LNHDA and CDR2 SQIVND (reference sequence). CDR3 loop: CASSIGDQETQYF. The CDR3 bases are TGTGCCAGTAGTATAGGGGACCAAGAGACCCAGTACTTC.